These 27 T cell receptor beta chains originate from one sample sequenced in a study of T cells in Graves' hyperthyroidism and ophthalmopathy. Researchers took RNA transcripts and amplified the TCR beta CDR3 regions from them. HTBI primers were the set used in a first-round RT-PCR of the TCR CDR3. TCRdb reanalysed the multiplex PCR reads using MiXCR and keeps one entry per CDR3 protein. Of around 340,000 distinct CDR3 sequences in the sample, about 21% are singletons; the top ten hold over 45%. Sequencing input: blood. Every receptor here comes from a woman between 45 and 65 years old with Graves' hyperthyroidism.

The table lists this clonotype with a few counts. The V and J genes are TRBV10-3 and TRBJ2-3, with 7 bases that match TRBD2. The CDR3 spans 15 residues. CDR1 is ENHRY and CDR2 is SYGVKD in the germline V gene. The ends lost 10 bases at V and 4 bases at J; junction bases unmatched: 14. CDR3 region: CASLEEAGRADTQYF. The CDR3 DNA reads TGTGCCAGTTTGGAGGAAGCGGGAAGAGCAGATACGCAGTATTTT.

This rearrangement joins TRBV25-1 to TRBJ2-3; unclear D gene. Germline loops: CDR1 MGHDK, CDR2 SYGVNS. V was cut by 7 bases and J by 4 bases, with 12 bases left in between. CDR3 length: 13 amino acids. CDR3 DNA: TGTGCCAGCACCGGATTTTTGGCAGATACGCAGTATTTT. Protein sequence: CASTGFLADTQYF.

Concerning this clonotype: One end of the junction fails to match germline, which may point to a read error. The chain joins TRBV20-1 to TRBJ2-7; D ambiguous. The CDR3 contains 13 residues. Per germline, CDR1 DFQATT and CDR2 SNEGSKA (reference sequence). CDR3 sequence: CSARASASAELYF. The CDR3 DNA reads TGCAGTGCTAGAGCCTCAGCTTCGGCCGAGCTGTACTTC.

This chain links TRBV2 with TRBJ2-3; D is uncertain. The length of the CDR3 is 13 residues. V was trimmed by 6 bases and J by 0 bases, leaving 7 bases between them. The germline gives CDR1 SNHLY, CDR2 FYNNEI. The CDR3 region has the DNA TGTGCCAGCAGGTTTATCAGCACAGATACGCAGTATTTT. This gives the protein CASRFISTDTQYF. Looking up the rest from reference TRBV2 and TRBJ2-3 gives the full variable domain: EPEVTQTPSHQVTQMGQEVILRCVPISNHLYFYWYRQILGQKVEFLVSFYNNEISEKSEIFDDQFSVERPDGSNFTLKIRSTKLEDSAMYFCASRFISTDTQYFGPGTRLTVL.

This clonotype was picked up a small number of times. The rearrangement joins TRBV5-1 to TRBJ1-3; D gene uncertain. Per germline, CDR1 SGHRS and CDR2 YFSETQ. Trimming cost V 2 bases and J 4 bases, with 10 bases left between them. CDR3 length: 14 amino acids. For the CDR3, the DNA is TGCGCCAGCAGCTTTGGCAGAATAGGAAACACCATATATTTT. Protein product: CASSFGRIGNTIYF.

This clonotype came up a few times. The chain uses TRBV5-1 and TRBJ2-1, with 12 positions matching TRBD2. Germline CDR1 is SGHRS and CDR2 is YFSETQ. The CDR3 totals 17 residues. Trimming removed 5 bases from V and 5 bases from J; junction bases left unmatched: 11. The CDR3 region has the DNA TGCGCCAGCAGTCCCCGAGCTAGCGGGGGGGCTGACAATGAGCAGTTCTTC. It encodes CASSPRASGGADNEQFF.

The CDR3: CASSIAIGTGSRETQYF. In DNA, the CDR3 is TGTGCCAGTAGTATAGCAATCGGGACAGGGTCTAGGGAGACCCAGTACTTC. This chain links TRBV19 with TRBJ2-5, with TRBD1 matching over 9 bases. Germline V gene sequence: CDR1 LNHDA, CDR2 SQIVND (reference sequence). V lost 1 base and J lost 5; bases outside the gene matches: 11. The CDR3 runs 17 residues.

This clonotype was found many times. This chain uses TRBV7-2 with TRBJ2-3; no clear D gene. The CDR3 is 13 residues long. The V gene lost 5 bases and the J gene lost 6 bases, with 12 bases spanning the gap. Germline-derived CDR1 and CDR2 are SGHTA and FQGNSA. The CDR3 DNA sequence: TGTGCCAGCAGCCTGGAGAGTCCTGATACGCAGTATTTT. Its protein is CASSLESPDTQYF.

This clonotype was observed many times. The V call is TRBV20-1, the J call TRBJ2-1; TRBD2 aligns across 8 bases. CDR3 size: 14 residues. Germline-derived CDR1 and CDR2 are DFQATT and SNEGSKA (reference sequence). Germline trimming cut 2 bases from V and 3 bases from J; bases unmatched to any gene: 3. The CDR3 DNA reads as TGCAGTGCTAGAAAGCGGGAGAGCTACAATGAGCAGTTCTTC. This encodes CSARKRESYNEQFF.

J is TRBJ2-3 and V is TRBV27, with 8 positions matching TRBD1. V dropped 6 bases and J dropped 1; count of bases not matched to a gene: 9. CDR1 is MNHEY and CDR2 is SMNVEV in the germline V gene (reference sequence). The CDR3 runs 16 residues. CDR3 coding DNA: TGTGCCAGCAGCCCCTCGACAGGGGAAGGCACAGATACGCAGTATTTT. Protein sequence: CASSPSTGEGTDTQYF.

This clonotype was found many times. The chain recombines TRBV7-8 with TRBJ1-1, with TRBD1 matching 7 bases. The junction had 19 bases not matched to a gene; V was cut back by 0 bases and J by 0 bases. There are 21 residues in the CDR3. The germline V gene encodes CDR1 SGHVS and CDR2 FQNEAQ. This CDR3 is CASSLARGPVPSGGLNTEAFF. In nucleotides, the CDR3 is TGTGCCAGCAGCTTAGCGAGGGGGCCGGTTCCATCGGGCGGCTTGAACACTGAAGCTTTCTTT.

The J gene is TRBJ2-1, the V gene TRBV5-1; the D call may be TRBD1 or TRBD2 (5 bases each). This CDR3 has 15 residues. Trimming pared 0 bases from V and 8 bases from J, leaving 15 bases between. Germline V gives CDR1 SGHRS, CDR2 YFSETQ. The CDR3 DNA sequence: TGCGCCAGCAGCTTGGTTGGGGGTCTGTGGGATGAGCAGTTCTTC. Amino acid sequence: CASSLVGGLWDEQFF.

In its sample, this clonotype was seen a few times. The CDR3 reads CASSPTQGSSGNTIYF. The CDR3 nucleotides read TGTGCCAGCAGCCCTACACAGGGGAGCTCTGGAAACACCATATATTTT. This chain joins TRBV4-2 and TRBJ1-3; 7 bases match TRBD1. There are 16 residues in the CDR3. The junction had 6 bases not matched to a gene; V was cut back by 4 bases and J by 0 bases. CDR1 is LGHNA and CDR2 is YNFKEQ in the germline V gene.

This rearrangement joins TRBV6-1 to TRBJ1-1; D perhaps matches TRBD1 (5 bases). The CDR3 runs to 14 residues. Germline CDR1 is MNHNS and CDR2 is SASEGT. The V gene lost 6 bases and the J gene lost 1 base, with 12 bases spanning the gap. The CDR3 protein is CASRNGGKNTEAFF. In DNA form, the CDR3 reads TGTGCCAGCAGAAACGGGGGAAAGAACACTGAAGCTTTCTTT.

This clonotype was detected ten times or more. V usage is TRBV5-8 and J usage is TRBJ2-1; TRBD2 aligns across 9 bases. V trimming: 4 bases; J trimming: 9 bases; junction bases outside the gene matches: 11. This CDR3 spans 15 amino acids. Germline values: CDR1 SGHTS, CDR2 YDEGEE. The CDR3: CASSGGSGSTSEQFF. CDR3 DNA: TGTGCCAGCAGCGGGGGTAGCGGGAGCACGAGTGAGCAGTTCTTC.

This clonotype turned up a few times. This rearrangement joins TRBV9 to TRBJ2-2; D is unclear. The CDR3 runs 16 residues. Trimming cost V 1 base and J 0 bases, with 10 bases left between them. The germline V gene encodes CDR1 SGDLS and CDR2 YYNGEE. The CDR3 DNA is TGTGCCAGCAGCGTAAAAGGTAGCCCGAACACCGGGGAGCTGTTTTTT. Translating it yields CASSVKGSPNTGELFF.

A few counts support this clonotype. The CDR3: CASSTTSGSYEQYF. CDR3 in DNA: TGTGCCAGCAGTACGACTAGCGGCTCCTACGAGCAGTACTTC. The chain links TRBV2 to TRBJ2-7; 9 bases align to TRBD2. This CDR3 is built from 14 residues. Per the germline V gene, CDR1 is SNHLY and CDR2 is FYNNEI. Losses at the gene ends were 5 bases for V and 0 bases for J; bases not matched to a gene: 2.

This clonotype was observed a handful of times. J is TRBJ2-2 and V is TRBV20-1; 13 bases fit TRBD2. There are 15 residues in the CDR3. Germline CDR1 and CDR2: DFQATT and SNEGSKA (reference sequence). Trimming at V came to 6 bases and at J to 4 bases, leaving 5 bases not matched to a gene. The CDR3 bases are TGCAGTGCCAGGACTAGCGGGAGTATCACCGGGGAGCTGTTTTTT. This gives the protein CSARTSGSITGELFF.

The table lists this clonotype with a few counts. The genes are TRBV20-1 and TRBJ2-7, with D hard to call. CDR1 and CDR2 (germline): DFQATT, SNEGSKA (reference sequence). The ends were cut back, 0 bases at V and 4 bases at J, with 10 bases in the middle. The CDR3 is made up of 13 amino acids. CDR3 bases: TGCAGTGCTAGAGATAACAGTCGTTACGAGCAGTACTTC. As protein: CSARDNSRYEQYF.

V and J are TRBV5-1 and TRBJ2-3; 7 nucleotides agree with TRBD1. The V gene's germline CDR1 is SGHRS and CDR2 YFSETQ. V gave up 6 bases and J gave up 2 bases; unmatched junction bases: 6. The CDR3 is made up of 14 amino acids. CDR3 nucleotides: TGCGCCAGCACACAGGGGTCTACCACAGATACGCAGTATTTT. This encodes CASTQGSTTDTQYF.

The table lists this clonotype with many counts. The CDR3 bases are TGCGCCAGCAGCGGCAGGGAAACAGATACGCAGTATTTT. Its translation is CASSGRETDTQYF. The gene calls are TRBV5-1 and TRBJ2-3, with a tentative D call TRBD1 (5 bases). Trimming cost V 4 bases and J 3 bases, with 9 bases left between them. The CDR3 is made up of 13 amino acids. In germline, CDR1 is SGHRS, CDR2 YFSETQ.

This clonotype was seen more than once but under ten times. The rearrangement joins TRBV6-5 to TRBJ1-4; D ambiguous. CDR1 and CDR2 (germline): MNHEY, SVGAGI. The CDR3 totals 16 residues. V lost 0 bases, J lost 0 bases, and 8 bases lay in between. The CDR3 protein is CASSYSTGATNEKLFF. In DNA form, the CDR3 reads TGTGCCAGCAGTTACTCGACGGGCGCAACTAATGAAAAACTGTTTTTT.

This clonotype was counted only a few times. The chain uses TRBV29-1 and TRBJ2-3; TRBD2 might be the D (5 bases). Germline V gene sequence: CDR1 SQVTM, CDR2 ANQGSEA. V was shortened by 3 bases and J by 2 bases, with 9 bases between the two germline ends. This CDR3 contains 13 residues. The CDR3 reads CSVETDSTDTQYF. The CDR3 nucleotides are TGCAGCGTTGAGACGGACTCCACAGATACGCAGTATTTT.

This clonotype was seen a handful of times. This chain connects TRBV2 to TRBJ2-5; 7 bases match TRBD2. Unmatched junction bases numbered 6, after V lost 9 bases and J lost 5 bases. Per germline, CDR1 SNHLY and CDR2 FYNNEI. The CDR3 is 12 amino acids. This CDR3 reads CASGAGKETQYF. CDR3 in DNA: TGTGCCAGTGGAGCGGGAAAGGAGACCCAGTACTTC.

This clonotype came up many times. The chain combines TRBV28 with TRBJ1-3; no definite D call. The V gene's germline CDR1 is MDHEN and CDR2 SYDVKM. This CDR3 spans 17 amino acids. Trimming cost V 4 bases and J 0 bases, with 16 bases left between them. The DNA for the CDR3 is TGTGCCAGCAGTTCTATCTATACAGAGATCTCTGGAAACACCATATATTTT. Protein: CASSSIYTEISGNTIYF.

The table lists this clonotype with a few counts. The CDR3 spells CASSPGHF. CDR3 DNA: TGTGCCAGCAGCCCCGGCCACTTT. V usage is TRBV5-6 and J usage is TRBJ1-6; the D is unclear. The V and J ends lost 4 bases and 18 bases respectively, with 5 bases between them. The germline CDR1 and CDR2 sequences are SGHDT and YYEEEE. The length of the CDR3 is 8 residues.

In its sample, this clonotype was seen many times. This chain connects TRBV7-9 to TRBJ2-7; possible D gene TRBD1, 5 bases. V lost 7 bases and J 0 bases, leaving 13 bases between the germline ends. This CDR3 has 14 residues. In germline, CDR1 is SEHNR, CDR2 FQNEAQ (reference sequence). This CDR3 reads CASTNRRSSYEQYF. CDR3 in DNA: TGTGCCAGCACTAACAGGCGATCCTCCTACGAGCAGTACTTC.